What follows is one TCR beta chain and its context. The sample holds a few counts of this clonotype. What antigen it recognizes has not been identified. It has no much larger one-base neighbor in the sample; base qualities were not kept. CDR1 and CDR2, per the germline V gene, are SGHRS and YFSETQ. V and J are truncated by 5 bases and 5 bases respectively, leaving an intervening sequence of 12 bases. From the cysteine through the phenylalanine, the CDR3 covers 13 amino acids. Just the 39-base CDR3 DNA is kept, in frame starting at base 1. This record comes from a study of T cell repertoires in cytomegalovirus infection (dated by TCRdb to 2018 to 2020). Regarding the study in general: Alongside well-studied HLA-B-restricted epitopes, the peptide stimulations were aimed at recently identified HLA-C-restricted CMV epitopes, whose presentation resists viral immunomodulation. Donor HLA type was relevant to the analysis, as public TCR beta signatures indicated carriage of CMV infection together with the matching HLA type.

The sequencing machine was an Illumina HiSeq 1500. The public reads were reanalyzed by TCRdb: fastp trimming at Q25, MiXCR alignment, in-frame beta chains only. Duplicate CDR3 protein sequences are folded into a single record with the most common DNA and genes. The table for this sample lists 300,000 to 400,000 distinct CDR3 sequences; about 29% of them were counted only once. The ten largest clones take up 20% of the sample. The treatment or condition label, as the study defines it: in vitro stimulation with specific CMV peptide epitopes to enrich CMV-specific T cells. General study outcomes and caveats: In the ex vivo response, HLA-C-restricted CMV-specific TCR beta clonotypes were dominant, and in two of eight donors the single most frequent clonotype came from this HLA-C-restricted group. In both this cohort and an independent roughly 350-donor cohort, the cumulative frequency of public TCR beta family members distinguished carriers of CMV infection plus the relevant HLA type.

Recombination connected TRBV5-1 to TRBJ2-3, with a tentative D gene TRBD1 over 5 matching bases. The TCR comes from a human donor in good health (CMV status not recorded). Some clones in this sample may be carry-over from other donors' samples. Sequencing used cultured PBMCs, obtained from culture after CMV antigen stimulation. In nucleotide form, the sequence is TGCGCCAGCAGTTGGGCAGGGCGAGATACGCAGTATTTT. The translation is CASSWAGRDTQYF.